One sample yielded the 14 T cell receptor beta chains listed below, sequenced in a study of OX40 agonist ivuxolimab in advanced cancers. The data were produced by immunoSEQ multiplex PCR, yet TCRdb's version contains in-frame clones alone and is incomplete. The sample includes about 58,000 clones, 75% to 85% of them seen just once. Sample: CD4+ or CD8+ T cells sorted from blood, taken in a trial of the OX40 agonist ivuxolimab. The source is an adult with an advanced solid tumor such as melanoma, head and neck, liver or kidney cancer.

The rearrangement uses TRBV28 and TRBJ2-1, with 8 nucleotides matching TRBD2. CDR1 and CDR2 from the germline V gene are MDHEN and SYDVKM. The CDR3 has 14 residues. The trim removed 8 bases at V and 4 bases at J, leaving 7 bases unmatched. CDR3 nucleotides: TGTGCCAGCTTGGCGGCGGGGGGATACAATGAGCAGTTCTTC. It specifies CASLAAGGYNEQFF.

The chain is built from TRBV12-5 and TRBJ1-5, with 8 bases that match TRBD1. The CDR3 covers 17 residues. CDR1 LGHNT and CDR2 FRNRAP come from the germline V gene. Trimming at V came to 3 bases and at J to 0 bases, leaving 7 bases not matched to a gene. In nucleotides, the CDR3 is TGTGCTAGTGGTTTATCAGGGGGCAGATTTAGCAATCAGCCCCAGCATTTT. This codes for CASGLSGGRFSNQPQHF.

J is TRBJ2-5 and V is TRBV5-5, with 9 nucleotides matching TRBD1. This CDR3 has 13 amino acids. Per germline, CDR1 SGHKS and CDR2 YYEKEE (reference sequence). J was trimmed by 7 bases and V by 1 base; bases with no gene match: 2. The CDR3 nucleotides read TGTGCCAGCAGCTTGAGACAGGGGGGGACCCAGTACTTC. Protein product: CASSLRQGGTQYF.

This clone was counted between two and nine times. The chain combines TRBV19 with TRBJ2-7; TRBD2 is a possible D gene (6 bases). In germline, CDR1 is LNHDA, CDR2 SQIVND (reference sequence). The CDR3 runs to 13 residues. Trimming left V 6 bases short and J 4 bases short, with 13 bases between. CDR3 nucleotide sequence: TGTGCCAGTAGGACGTTGGAGGGGTACGAGCAGTACTTC. Its translation: CASRTLEGYEQYF.

The rearrangement uses TRBV11-3 and TRBJ2-7, with D perhaps TRBD1 (7 bases). CDR3 size: 15 residues. Germline V gives CDR1 SGHNT, CDR2 YENEEA. Deletions cut 4 bases from V and 0 bases from J, with 13 bases between. CDR3 sequence: CASSSRGTDSYEQYF. The CDR3 nucleotides read TGTGCCAGCAGCTCCAGGGGGACTGACTCCTACGAGCAGTACTTC.

The chain links TRBV2 to TRBJ2-7; 11 nucleotides align to TRBD2. Germline trimming cut 3 bases from V and 5 bases from J; bases unmatched to any gene: 6. CDR1 is SNHLY, CDR2 FYNNEI, per germline. The CDR3 covers 15 residues. The CDR3 protein is CASSDQLAGVDEQYF. CDR3 in DNA: TGTGCCAGCAGTGATCAACTAGCGGGGGTTGACGAGCAGTACTTC.

This clone was seen once. This chain links TRBV5-4 with TRBJ1-6, with D perhaps TRBD1 (6 bases). This CDR3 region has 16 residues. CDR1 SGHNT and CDR2 YYREEE come from the germline V gene (reference sequence). V was trimmed by 0 bases and J by 7 bases, leaving 14 bases between them. This CDR3 is CASSLDSTGTNSPLHF. CDR3 nucleotides: TGTGCCAGCAGCTTGGACAGCACGGGGACAAATTCACCCCTCCACTTT.

J is TRBJ2-7 and V is TRBV11-3; 10 bases align to TRBD1. Germline lookup yields CDR1 SGHNT and CDR2 YENEEA. The CDR3 loop spans 15 amino acids. The J segment lost 7 bases and the V segment lost 5 bases, leaving 11 bases of the junction unmatched. The CDR3 loop is CASSDTGQGHREQYF. The CDR3 DNA reads as TGTGCCAGCAGCGACACGGGACAGGGGCATAGAGAGCAGTACTTC.

The sample holds a few counts of this clone. CDR3 in DNA: TGTGCCAGCAGGTTGACCTTAGCTGTAGATACGCAGTATTTT. Translating gives CASRLTLAVDTQYF. V gene TRBV5-6 combines with J gene TRBJ2-3; no clear D gene. CDR1 is SGHDT and CDR2 is YYEEEE in the germline V gene. The CDR3 loop spans 14 amino acids. V dropped 5 bases and J dropped 5 bases, with 15 bases sitting between them.

The V call is TRBV27, the J call TRBJ2-7; TRBD1 aligns across 8 bases. This CDR3 contains 15 residues. The germline V gene encodes CDR1 MNHEY and CDR2 SMNVEV (reference sequence). V lost 3 bases and J lost 1; bases outside the gene matches: 5. The CDR3 loop reads CASSFTGTGSYEQYF. CDR3 sequence (DNA): TGTGCCAGCAGTTTCACCGGGACAGGATCCTACGAGCAGTACTTC.

The V and J genes are TRBV6-5 and TRBJ1-3; D is uncertain. The V gene's germline CDR1 is MNHEY and CDR2 SVGAGI. With 6 bases removed from V and 0 bases from J, the gap between germline ends came to 6 bases. This CDR3 has 13 amino acids. CDR3 sequence: CASRLYSGNTIYF. The DNA of the CDR3 is TGTGCCAGCAGACTTTACTCTGGAAACACCATATATTTT.

The chain joins TRBV5-1 to TRBJ1-1; 8 bases line up with TRBD1. Germline V gene lookup returns CDR1 SGHRS and CDR2 YFSETQ. The CDR3 consists of 16 residues. The J segment lost 1 base and the V segment lost 5 bases, leaving 10 bases of the junction unmatched. CDR3 sequence: CASSPQTGGKNTEAFF. The CDR3, as DNA: TGCGCCAGCAGTCCACAAACAGGGGGAAAGAACACTGAAGCTTTCTTT.

The CDR3 nucleotides read TGTGCCAGCAGCCGGACAGGGAGGGATCAGCCCCAGCATTTT. Protein: CASSRTGRDQPQHF. The rearrangement joins TRBV6-5 to TRBJ1-5; 8 bases agree with TRBD1. The V gene end was trimmed by 6 bases and the J gene end by 5 bases; junction bases not matched to a gene: 6. The CDR3 contains 14 residues. The germline V gene encodes CDR1 MNHEY and CDR2 SVGAGI.

This clone is medium-sized (0.01 to 0.1%). The J gene is TRBJ1-3, the V gene TRBV5-6; D is unclear. The V end was cut by 0 bases, the J end by 0 bases, with 10 bases between. This CDR3 contains 16 residues. From germline, CDR1 is SGHDT and CDR2 YYEEEE. Here the CDR3 reads CASSLGGPNSGNTIYF. As DNA, the CDR3 is TGTGCCAGCAGCTTGGGAGGGCCCAACTCTGGAAACACCATATATTTT.